This is a list of T cell receptor beta chains from one sample in a study of regulatory T cells in long-lasting Graves disease. TCRdb re-called the multiplex PCR reads through MiXCR, storing one row per CDR3 protein. The data hold 350,000 to 500,000 distinct CDR3 sequences, with around 20% observed a single time. The material sequenced was peripheral blood mononuclear cells (PBMCs), taken when the disease was refractory, from a patient treated with antithyroid drugs. These receptors all stem from a female donor with Graves disease. Each CDR3 is given with its conserved first and last residue. The order of the fields is V gene, clone size, D gene, J gene, CDR3 DNA, CDR3 protein. The D gene is left open where the match is weak. Clone size appears in some rows only: once, few, many, or a class for an expanded clone.

V gene: TRBV28
clone size: many
D gene: TRBD2
J gene: TRBJ2-2
CDR3 DNA: TGTGCCAGCAGCTTAGGCTCTAGCGGGGCGCGCAACGGGGAGCTGTTTTTT
CDR3 protein: CASSLGSSGARNGELFF

V gene: TRBV2
clone size: many
D gene: TRBD2
J gene: TRBJ2-4
CDR3 DNA: TGTGCCAGCGTGTTTAGCGGGACGTCCAAAAACATTCAGTACTTC
CDR3 protein: CASVFSGTSKNIQYF

V gene: TRBV12-3/TRBV12-4
clone size: many
D gene: .
J gene: TRBJ1-2
CDR3 DNA: TGTGCCAGCAGTTTTAGCAGGGCAACCTATGGCTACACCTTC
CDR3 protein: CASSFSRATYGYTF

V gene: TRBV10-1
clone size: many
D gene: .
J gene: TRBJ1-4
CDR3 DNA: TGCGCCAGCAGTGAGTCGATAAATAATGAAAAACTGTTTTTT
CDR3 protein: CASSESINNEKLFF

V gene: TRBV20-1
clone size: .
D gene: TRBD2
J gene: TRBJ2-2
CDR3 DNA: TGCAGTGCTAGAGATTCTTTGACTAGCCGATACACCGGGGAGCTGTTTTTT
CDR3 protein: CSARDSLTSRYTGELFF

V gene: TRBV29-1
clone size: .
D gene: .
J gene: TRBJ2-3
CDR3 DNA: TGCAGCGTTGATGAGGACCTCACAGATACGCAGTATTTT
CDR3 protein: CSVDEDLTDTQYF

V gene: TRBV6-2/TRBV6-3
clone size: .
D gene: .
J gene: TRBJ2-7
CDR3 DNA: TGTGCCAGCAGTTTCGCCGGGACACCAACCTACGAGCAGTACTTC
CDR3 protein: CASSFAGTPTYEQYF

V gene: TRBV29-1
clone size: .
D gene: TRBD2
J gene: TRBJ2-7
CDR3 DNA: TGCAGCGTTGAACGACTAGCGGGAACCTACGAGCAGTACTTC
CDR3 protein: CSVERLAGTYEQYF

V gene: TRBV25-1
clone size: .
D gene: .
J gene: TRBJ2-5
CDR3 DNA: TGTGCCAGCAGTGAGGCGGGGCAAGAGACCCAGTACTTC
CDR3 protein: CASSEAGQETQYF

V gene: TRBV30
clone size: few
D gene: .
J gene: TRBJ1-2
CDR3 DNA: TGTGCCTGGAGTGTCCCGCAGGCAGGGAGTGGCTACACCTTC
CDR3 protein: CAWSVPQAGSGYTF

V gene: TRBV5-4
clone size: few
D gene: .
J gene: TRBJ2-2
CDR3 DNA: TGTGCCAGCAGCTTGCCCTGGAACACCGGGGAGCTGTTTTTT
CDR3 protein: CASSLPWNTGELFF

V gene: TRBV15
clone size: .
D gene: .
J gene: TRBJ2-1
CDR3 DNA: TGTGCCACCAGCCTCGAGGGGCGGAACTACAATGAGCAGTTCTTC
CDR3 protein: CATSLEGRNYNEQFF

V gene: TRBV7-8
clone size: few
D gene: .
J gene: TRBJ1-1
CDR3 DNA: TGTGCCAGCAGCTGGGGGGCTGAAGCTTTCTTT
CDR3 protein: CASSWGAEAFF

V gene: TRBV20-1
clone size: many
D gene: TRBD1
J gene: TRBJ2-5
CDR3 DNA: TGCAGTGCTAGCAGGGGGCAAGAGACCCAGTACTTC
CDR3 protein: CSASRGQETQYF

V gene: TRBV29-1
clone size: many
D gene: TRBD2
J gene: TRBJ2-4
CDR3 DNA: TGCAGCGTTGAAGAGGAGCTGGGGGGGAACATTCAGTACTTC
CDR3 protein: CSVEEELGGNIQYF

V gene: TRBV3-1
clone size: many
D gene: .
J gene: TRBJ2-5
CDR3 DNA: TGTGCCAGCAGCCAAGATCGCAACCGGGGGTACCAAGAGACCCAGTACTTC
CDR3 protein: CASSQDRNRGYQETQYF

V gene: TRBV7-2
clone size: many
D gene: TRBD2
J gene: TRBJ2-5
CDR3 DNA: TGTGCCAGCAGCGAGACTAGCGGGAGAGGACAAGAGACCCAGTACTTC
CDR3 protein: CASSETSGRGQETQYF

V gene: TRBV6-1
clone size: .
D gene: .
J gene: TRBJ1-1
CDR3 DNA: TGTGCCTGCCTTGATGTCACTGAAGCTTTCTTT
CDR3 protein: CACLDVTEAFF

V gene: TRBV3-1
clone size: many
D gene: .
J gene: TRBJ1-2
CDR3 DNA: TGTGCCAGCAGTGGACGGGGACGCAGTGGCTACACCTTC
CDR3 protein: CASSGRGRSGYTF

V gene: TRBV2
clone size: many
D gene: TRBD1
J gene: TRBJ1-1
CDR3 DNA: TGTGCCAGCAGTGAAAACAGGGGAACTGAAGCTTTCTTT
CDR3 protein: CASSENRGTEAFF

V gene: TRBV28
clone size: many
D gene: TRBD2
J gene: TRBJ2-2
CDR3 DNA: TGTGCCAGCAGTTTACCCGCTAGCGGGATAGGGGAGCTGTTTTTT
CDR3 protein: CASSLPASGIGELFF

V gene: TRBV12-3/TRBV12-4
clone size: many
D gene: TRBD1
J gene: TRBJ1-6
CDR3 DNA: TGTGCCAGCAGTTTGACGGCAGGGGGCTCGCCCCTCCACTTT
CDR3 protein: CASSLTAGGSPLHF

V gene: TRBV7-9
clone size: few
D gene: TRBD1
J gene: TRBJ2-2
CDR3 DNA: TGTGCCAGCAGCTTAGACAGGGGCACCACCGGGGAGCTGTTTTTT
CDR3 protein: CASSLDRGTTGELFF

V gene: TRBV10-3
clone size: many
D gene: TRBD1
J gene: TRBJ1-1
CDR3 DNA: TGTGCCATCAGCGACAGGGAACTAACTGAAGCTTTCTTT
CDR3 protein: CAISDRELTEAFF

V gene: TRBV27
clone size: few
D gene: TRBD2
J gene: TRBJ2-7
CDR3 DNA: TGTGCCAGCAGTTTGACTAGCGGGGGATACGAGCAGTACTTC
CDR3 protein: CASSLTSGGYEQYF

V gene: TRBV7-9
clone size: .
D gene: TRBD2
J gene: TRBJ2-5
CDR3 DNA: TGTGCCAGCAGCCCCTGGGACCGCGGGGGACAAGAGACCCAGTACTTC
CDR3 protein: CASSPWDRGGQETQYF

V gene: TRBV7-2
clone size: few
D gene: TRBD2
J gene: TRBJ2-5
CDR3 DNA: TGTGCCAGCAGCTATTCTAGCGGGCTGCGGGGAGAGACCCAGTACTTC
CDR3 protein: CASSYSSGLRGETQYF

V gene: TRBV12-5
clone size: .
D gene: TRBD2
J gene: TRBJ2-1
CDR3 DNA: TGTGCTAGTGGTTTTGGACTAGCTTACAATGAGCAGTTCTTC
CDR3 protein: CASGFGLAYNEQFF

V gene: TRBV7-8
clone size: many
D gene: TRBD2
J gene: TRBJ2-7
CDR3 DNA: TGTGCCAGCAGCTTAGCGGTAGCGGGGCTCTACGAGCAGTACTTC
CDR3 protein: CASSLAVAGLYEQYF